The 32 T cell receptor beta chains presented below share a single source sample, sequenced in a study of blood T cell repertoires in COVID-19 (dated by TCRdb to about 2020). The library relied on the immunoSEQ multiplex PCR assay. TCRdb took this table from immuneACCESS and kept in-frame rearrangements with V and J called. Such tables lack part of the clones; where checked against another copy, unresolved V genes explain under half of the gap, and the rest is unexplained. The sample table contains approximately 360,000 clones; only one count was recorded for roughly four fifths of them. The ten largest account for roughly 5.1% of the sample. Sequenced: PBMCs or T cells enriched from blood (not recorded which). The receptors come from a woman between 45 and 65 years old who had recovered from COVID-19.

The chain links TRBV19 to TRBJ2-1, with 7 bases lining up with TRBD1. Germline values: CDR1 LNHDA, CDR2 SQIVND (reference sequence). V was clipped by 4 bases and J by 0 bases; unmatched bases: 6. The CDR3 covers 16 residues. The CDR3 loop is CASSNHRDSSYNEQFF. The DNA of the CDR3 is TGTGCCAGTAGTAACCACAGGGACAGCTCCTACAATGAGCAGTTCTTC.

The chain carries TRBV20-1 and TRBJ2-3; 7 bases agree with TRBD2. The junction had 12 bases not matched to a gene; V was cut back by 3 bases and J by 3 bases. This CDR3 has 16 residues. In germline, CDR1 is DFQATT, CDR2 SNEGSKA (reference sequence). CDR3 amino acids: CSASLLATGVTDTQYF. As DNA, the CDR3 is TGCAGTGCTAGTTTACTAGCGACGGGGGTGACAGATACGCAGTATTTT.

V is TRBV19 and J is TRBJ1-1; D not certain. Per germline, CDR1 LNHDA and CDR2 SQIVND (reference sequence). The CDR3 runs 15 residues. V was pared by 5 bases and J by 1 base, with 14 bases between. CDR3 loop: CASSLRLGTNTEAFF. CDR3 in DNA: TGTGCCAGTAGTTTAAGGTTGGGCACGAACACTGAAGCTTTCTTT. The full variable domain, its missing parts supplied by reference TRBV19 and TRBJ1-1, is DGGITQSPKYLFRKEGQNVTLSCEQNLNHDAMYWYRQDPGQGLRLIYYSQIVNDFQKGDIAEGYSVSREKKESFPLTVTSAQKNPTAFYLCASSLRLGTNTEAFFGQGTRLTVV.

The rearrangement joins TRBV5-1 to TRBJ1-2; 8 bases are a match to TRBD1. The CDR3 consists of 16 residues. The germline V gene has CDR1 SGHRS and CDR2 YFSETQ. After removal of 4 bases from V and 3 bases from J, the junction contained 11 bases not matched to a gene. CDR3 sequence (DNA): TGCGCCAGCAGCCCACCACTTCAGGACAGGGACTATGGCTACACCTTC. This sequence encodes CASSPPLQDRDYGYTF.

CDR3 sequence (DNA): TGTGCCAGCAGACTAGCGGGCTCTAGCACAGATACGCAGTATTTT. Translating gives CASRLAGSSTDTQYF. V and J are TRBV6-5 and TRBJ2-3; TRBD2 aligns across 9 bases. The CDR3 length is 15 residues. Germline trimming cut 6 bases from V and 0 bases from J; bases unmatched to any gene: 4. Germline CDR1 MNHEY, CDR2 SVGAGI.

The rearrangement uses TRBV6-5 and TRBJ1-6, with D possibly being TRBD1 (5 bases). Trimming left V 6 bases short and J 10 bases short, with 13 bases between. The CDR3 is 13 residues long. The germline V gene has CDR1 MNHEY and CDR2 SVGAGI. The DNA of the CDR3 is TGTGCCAGCAGGCTACCAGGGATCTCACCCCTCCACTTT. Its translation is CASRLPGISPLHF.

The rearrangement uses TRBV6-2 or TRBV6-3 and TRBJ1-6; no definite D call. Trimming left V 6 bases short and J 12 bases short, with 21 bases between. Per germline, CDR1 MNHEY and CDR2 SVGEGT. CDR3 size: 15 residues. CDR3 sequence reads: CASSSSALEFEPLHF. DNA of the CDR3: TGTGCCAGCAGCTCCTCCGCCCTCGAGTTTGAACCCCTCCACTTT.

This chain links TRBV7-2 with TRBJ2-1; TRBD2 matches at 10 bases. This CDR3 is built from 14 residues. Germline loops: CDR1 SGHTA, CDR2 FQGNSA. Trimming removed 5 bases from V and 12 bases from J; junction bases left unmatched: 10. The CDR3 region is CASSSHSGGLLQFF. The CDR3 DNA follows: TGTGCCAGCAGCAGTCATAGCGGGGGGCTGCTGCAGTTCTTC.

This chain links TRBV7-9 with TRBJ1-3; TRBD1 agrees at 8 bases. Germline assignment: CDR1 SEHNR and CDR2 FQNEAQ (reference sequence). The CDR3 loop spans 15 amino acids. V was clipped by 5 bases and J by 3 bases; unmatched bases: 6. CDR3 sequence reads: CASSGDRGGGNTIYF. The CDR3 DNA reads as TGTGCCAGCAGCGGAGACAGGGGTGGTGGAAACACCATATATTTT.

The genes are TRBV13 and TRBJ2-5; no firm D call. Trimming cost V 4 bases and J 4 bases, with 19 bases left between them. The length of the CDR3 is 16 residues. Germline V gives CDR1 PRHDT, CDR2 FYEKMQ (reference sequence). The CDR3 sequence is CASSSTIGGRRETQYF. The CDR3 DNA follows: TGTGCCAGCAGCTCGACGATTGGCGGTAGGAGAGAGACCCAGTACTTC.

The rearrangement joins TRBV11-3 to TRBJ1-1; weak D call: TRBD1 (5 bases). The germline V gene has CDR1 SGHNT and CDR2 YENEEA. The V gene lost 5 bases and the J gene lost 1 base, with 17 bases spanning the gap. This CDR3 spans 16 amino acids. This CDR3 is CASSPYGGDSNTEAFF. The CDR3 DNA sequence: TGTGCCAGCAGCCCGTATGGTGGGGACTCGAACACTGAAGCTTTCTTT. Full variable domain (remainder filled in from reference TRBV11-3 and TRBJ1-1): EAGVVQSPRYKIIEKKQPVAFWCNPISGHNTLYWYLQNLGQGPELLIRYENEEAVDDSQLPKDRFSAERLKGVDSTLKIQPAELGDSAVYLCASSPYGGDSNTEAFFGQGTRLTVV.

The CDR3 sequence: CASSRGQGAEKLFF. DNA of the CDR3: TGTGCCAGCAGCCGCGGACAGGGTGCCGAAAAACTGTTTTTT. The chain carries TRBV7-9 and TRBJ1-4; 8 nucleotides agree with TRBD1. The CDR3 spans 14 residues. The ends lost 5 bases at V and 8 bases at J; junction bases unmatched: 7. Germline values: CDR1 SEHNR, CDR2 FQNEAQ (reference sequence).

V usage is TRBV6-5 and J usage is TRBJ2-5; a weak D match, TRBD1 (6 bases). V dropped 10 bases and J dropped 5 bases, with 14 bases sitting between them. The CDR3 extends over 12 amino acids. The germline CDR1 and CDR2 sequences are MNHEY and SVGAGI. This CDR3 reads CATTGTRETQYF. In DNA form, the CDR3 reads TGTGCCACGACAGGAACAAGGGAGACCCAGTACTTC.

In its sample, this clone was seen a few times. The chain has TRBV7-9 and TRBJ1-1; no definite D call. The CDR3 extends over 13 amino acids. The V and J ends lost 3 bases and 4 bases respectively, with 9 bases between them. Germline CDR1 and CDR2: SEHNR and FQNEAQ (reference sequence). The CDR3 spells CASSLAALTEAFF. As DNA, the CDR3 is TGTGCCAGCAGCTTGGCGGCCCTCACTGAAGCTTTCTTT.

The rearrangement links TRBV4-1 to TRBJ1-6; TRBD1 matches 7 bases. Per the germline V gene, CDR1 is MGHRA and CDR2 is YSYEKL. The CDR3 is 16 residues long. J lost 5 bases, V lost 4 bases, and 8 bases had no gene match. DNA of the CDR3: TGCGCCAGCAGCCCCTACCGGGACAGAAATAATTCACCCCTCCACTTT. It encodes CASSPYRDRNNSPLHF.

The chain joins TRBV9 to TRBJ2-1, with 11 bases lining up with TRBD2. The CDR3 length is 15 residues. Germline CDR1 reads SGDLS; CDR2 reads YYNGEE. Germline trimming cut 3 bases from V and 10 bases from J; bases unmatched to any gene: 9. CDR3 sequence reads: CASSALAGGRKEQFF. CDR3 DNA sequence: TGTGCCAGCAGCGCCTTAGCGGGGGGGCGGAAGGAGCAGTTCTTC.

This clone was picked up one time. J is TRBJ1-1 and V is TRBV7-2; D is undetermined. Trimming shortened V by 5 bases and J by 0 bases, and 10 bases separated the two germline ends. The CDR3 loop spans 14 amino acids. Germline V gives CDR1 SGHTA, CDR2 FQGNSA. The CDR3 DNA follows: TGTGCCAGCAGCCCTGAGGCCCTGAACACTGAAGCTTTCTTT. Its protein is CASSPEALNTEAFF.

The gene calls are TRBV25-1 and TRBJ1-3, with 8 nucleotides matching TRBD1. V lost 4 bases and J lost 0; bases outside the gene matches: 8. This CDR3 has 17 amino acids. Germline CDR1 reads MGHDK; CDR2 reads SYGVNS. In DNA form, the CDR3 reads TGTGCCAGCAGTGCCCCGACAGGGGTTTCCTCTGGAAACACCATATATTTT. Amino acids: CASSAPTGVSSGNTIYF. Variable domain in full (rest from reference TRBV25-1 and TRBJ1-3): EADIYQTPRYLVIGTGKKITLECSQTMGHDKMYWYQQDPGMELHLIHYSYGVNSTEKGDLSSESTVSRIRTEHFPLTLESARPSHTSQYLCASSAPTGVSSGNTIYFGEGSWLTVV.

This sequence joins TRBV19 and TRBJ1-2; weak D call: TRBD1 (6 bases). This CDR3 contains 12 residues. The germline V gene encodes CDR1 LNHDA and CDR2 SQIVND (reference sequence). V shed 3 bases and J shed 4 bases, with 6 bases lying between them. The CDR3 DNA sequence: TGTGCCAGTAGTATGGACAGCTATGGCTACACCTTC. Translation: CASSMDSYGYTF.

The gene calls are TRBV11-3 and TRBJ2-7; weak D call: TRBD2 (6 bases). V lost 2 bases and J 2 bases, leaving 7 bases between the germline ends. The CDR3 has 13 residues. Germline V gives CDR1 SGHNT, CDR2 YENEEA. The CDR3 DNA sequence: TGTGCCAGCAGCTTAAGGACTACCTACGAGCAGTACTTC. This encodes CASSLRTTYEQYF.

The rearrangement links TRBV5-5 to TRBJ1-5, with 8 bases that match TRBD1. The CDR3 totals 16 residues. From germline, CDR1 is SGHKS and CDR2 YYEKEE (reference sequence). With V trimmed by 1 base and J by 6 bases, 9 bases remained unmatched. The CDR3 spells CASSLSHVTGGQPQHF. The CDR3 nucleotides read TGTGCCAGCAGCTTGTCCCACGTAACAGGGGGTCAGCCCCAGCATTTT.

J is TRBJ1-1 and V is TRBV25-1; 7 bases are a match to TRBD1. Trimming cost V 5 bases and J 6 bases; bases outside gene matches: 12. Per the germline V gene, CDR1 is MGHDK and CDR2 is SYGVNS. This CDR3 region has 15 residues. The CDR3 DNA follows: TGTGCCAGCAGTAACGGACAGGTCCTGGGGGCTGAAGCTTTCTTT. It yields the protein CASSNGQVLGAEAFF.

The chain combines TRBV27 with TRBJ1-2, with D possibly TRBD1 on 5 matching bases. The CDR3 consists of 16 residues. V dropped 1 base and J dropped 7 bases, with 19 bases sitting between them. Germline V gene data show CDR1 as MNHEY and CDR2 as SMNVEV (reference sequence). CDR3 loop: CASSLFYRDGGFGYTF. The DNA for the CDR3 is TGTGCCAGCAGTTTATTTTACCGGGACGGAGGGTTTGGCTACACCTTC.

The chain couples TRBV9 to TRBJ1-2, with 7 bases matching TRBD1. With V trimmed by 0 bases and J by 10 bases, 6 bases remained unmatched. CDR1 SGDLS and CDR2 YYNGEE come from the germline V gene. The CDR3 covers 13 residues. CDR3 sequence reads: CASSVGAGGFYTF. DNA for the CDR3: TGTGCCAGCAGCGTAGGGGCAGGGGGGTTCTACACCTTC.

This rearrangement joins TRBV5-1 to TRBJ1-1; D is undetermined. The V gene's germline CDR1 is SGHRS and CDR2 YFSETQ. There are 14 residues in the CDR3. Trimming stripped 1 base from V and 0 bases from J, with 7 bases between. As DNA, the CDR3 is TGCGCCAGCAGCTTGACTGCACTGAACACTGAAGCTTTCTTT. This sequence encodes CASSLTALNTEAFF.

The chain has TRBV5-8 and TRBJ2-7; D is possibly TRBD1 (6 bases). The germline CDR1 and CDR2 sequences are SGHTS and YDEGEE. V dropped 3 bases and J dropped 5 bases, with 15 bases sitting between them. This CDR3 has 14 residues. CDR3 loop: CASSSVAGADEQYF. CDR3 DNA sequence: TGTGCCAGCAGCTCGGTAGCAGGGGCCGACGAGCAGTACTTC. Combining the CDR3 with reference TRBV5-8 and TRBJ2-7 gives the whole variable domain EAGVTQSPTHLIKTRGQQATLRCSPISGHTSVYWYQQALGLGLQFLLWYDEGEERNRGNFPPRFSGRQFPNYSSELNVNALELEDSALYLCASSSVAGADEQYFGPGTRLTVT.

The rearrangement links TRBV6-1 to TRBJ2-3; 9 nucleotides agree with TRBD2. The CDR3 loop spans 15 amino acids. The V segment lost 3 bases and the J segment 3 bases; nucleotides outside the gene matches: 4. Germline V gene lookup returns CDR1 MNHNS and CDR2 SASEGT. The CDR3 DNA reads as TGTGCCAGCAGTGACCTAGCGGGGACTACAGATACGCAGTATTTT. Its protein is CASSDLAGTTDTQYF.

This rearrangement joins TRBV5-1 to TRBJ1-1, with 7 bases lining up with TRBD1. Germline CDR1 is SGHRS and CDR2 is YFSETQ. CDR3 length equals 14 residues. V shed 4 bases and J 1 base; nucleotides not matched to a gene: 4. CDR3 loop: CASSQGQRNTEAFF. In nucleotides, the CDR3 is TGCGCCAGCAGCCAGGGACAGAGGAACACTGAAGCTTTCTTT.

CDR3 coding DNA: TGCGCCAGCAGCCAGACAACAGTGTCCACTGAAGCTTTCTTT. Translation: CASSQTTVSTEAFF. The genes are TRBV4-1 and TRBJ1-1, with no clear D. The CDR3 has 14 amino acids. The germline V gene encodes CDR1 MGHRA and CDR2 YSYEKL. V gave up 3 bases and J gave up 4 bases, with 12 bases separating them.

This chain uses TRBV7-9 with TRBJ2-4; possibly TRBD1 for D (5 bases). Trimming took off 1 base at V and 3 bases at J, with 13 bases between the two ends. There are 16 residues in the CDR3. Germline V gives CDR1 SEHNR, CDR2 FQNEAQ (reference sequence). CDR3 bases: TGTGCCAGCAGCTTAGGTCAAGGGGTGGACAAAAACATTCAGTACTTC. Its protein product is CASSLGQGVDKNIQYF.

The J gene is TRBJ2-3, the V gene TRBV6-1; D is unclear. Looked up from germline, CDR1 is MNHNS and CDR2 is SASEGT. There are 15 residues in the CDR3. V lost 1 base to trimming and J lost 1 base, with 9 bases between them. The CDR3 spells CASSEVSIRTDTQYF. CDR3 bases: TGTGCCAGCAGTGAAGTCTCTATTCGCACAGATACGCAGTATTTT.

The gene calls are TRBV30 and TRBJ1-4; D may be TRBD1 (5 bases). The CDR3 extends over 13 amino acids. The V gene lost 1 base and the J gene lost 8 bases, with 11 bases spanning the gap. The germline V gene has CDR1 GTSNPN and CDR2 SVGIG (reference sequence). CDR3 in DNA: TGTGCCTGGAGTGCCCAGGGTTTGGAAAAACTGTTTTTT. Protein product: CAWSAQGLEKLFF.